Here is one T cell receptor beta chain with its context. One junction end disagrees with the germline gene, perhaps due to a read error. RNA was extracted from bulk tissue without any cell sorting. Newly diagnosed lung cancer patients had thoracic surgery in China, August–November 2014, without prior chemotherapy. This entry belongs to a study of tumor and adjacent non-tumor tissue in lung cancer. Study summary: Approximately 4 million productive TCRbeta reads were obtained per sample on average.

Germline V gene data show CDR1 as MDHEN and CDR2 as SYDVKM. The CDR3 contains 14 residues. Three rounds of nested PCR, following a modified ARM-PCR protocol, produced the TCRbeta library. Each CDR3 protein is one row after TCRdb ran MiXCR on the multiplex PCR reads. The sample includes 65,000 to 90,000 distinct CDR3 sequences, around 70% seen only once; the top ten take about 12%. Source material: lung tumor tissue. The sequence was collected from a woman in her 70s with non-small cell lung cancer. The J gene is TRBJ1-2, the V gene TRBV28, with D perhaps TRBD1 (5 bases). CDR3 sequence: CANSSLNGNRGYIF. The CDR3 DNA sequence: TGTGCCAACAGTTCGTTAAACGGGAACCGGGGCTACATCTTC.